The TCR beta chain described here comes from a study of blood T cell repertoires in COVID-19. On the study more broadly: In each case, the material was cDNA or gDNA derived from T cells, B-cell-depleted T cells, or PBMCs.

Per the germline V gene, CDR1 is SGHAT and CDR2 is FQNNGV. The CDR3 is made up of 17 amino acids. Trimming cost V 3 bases and J 3 bases; bases outside gene matches: 12. Assay: immunoSEQ multiplex PCR; the TCRdb copy retains only in-frame clones and omits some. Of about 99,000 clones listed, 84% are singletons. The chain recombines TRBV11-2 with TRBJ1-1; 8 bases map to TRBD1. The sequence derives from a human donor in a cohort sampled during active or convalescent COVID-19. Specimen: peripheral blood. The CDR3: CASSLQGAFDLDTEAFF. Here the CDR3 DNA reads TGTGCCAGCAGCTTGCAGGGGGCGTTCGATCTAGACACTGAAGCTTTCTTT.